Presented here are 25 T cell receptor beta chains from one specimen sequenced in a study of early T cells in non-severe SARS-CoV-2 infection. Using its own MiXCR run on the 5' RACE reads, TCRdb lists one record per CDR3 protein. The table records fewer than 35,000 distinct CDR3 sequences, about 4.5% of them present only once. Sequencing was done on a sample of whole blood. The receptors here all came from an adult who was a healthcare worker with PCR-confirmed SARS-CoV-2 infection or an uninfected control (not recorded which).

At least ten counts were recorded for this clonotype. V gene TRBV3-1 combines with J gene TRBJ2-2; D unclear. With 1 base removed from V and 5 bases from J, the gap between germline ends came to 8 bases. Germline CDR1 is LGHDT and CDR2 is YNNKEL (reference sequence). This CDR3 contains 14 residues. The CDR3 loop is CASSQGHKTGELFF. The CDR3 nucleotides read TGTGCCAGCAGCCAAGGTCACAAGACCGGGGAGCTGTTTTTT.

This clonotype has at least ten counts. This chain links TRBV6-5 with TRBJ1-2, with TRBD1 matching over 7 bases. With V trimmed by 6 bases and J by 5 bases, 12 bases remained unmatched. Germline CDR1 reads MNHEY; CDR2 reads SVGAGI. CDR3 length equals 15 residues. This CDR3 is CASSPTPTGRYGYTF. CDR3 in DNA: TGTGCCAGCAGCCCTACCCCGACAGGGAGGTATGGCTACACCTTC.

This clonotype came up many times. V gene TRBV11-1 combines with J gene TRBJ2-1; no reliable D call. The CDR3 consists of 15 residues. V was clipped by 2 bases and J by 4 bases, with 12 bases between them. CDR1 is SGHAT and CDR2 is FQDESV in the germline V gene (reference sequence). In DNA, the CDR3 is TGTGCCAGCAGCTTACGGACCCCCCCTTACAATGAGCAGTTCTTC. It translates to CASSLRTPPYNEQFF.

This clonotype showed up many times. The chain recombines TRBV12-3 or TRBV12-4 with TRBJ2-1; D not resolved. V lost 4 bases, J lost 4 bases, and 8 bases lay in between. The CDR3 sequence is 13 residues long. CDR3 sequence (DNA): TGTGCCAGCAGTTCCACGAATTACAATGAGCAGTTCTTC. Amino acids: CASSSTNYNEQFF.

This clonotype came up a few times. The genes are TRBV21-1 and TRBJ2-7; the table's D call, TRBD2, has no DNA check behind it. TRBV21-1 is a listed pseudogene. This CDR3 spans 14 amino acids. The CDR3 coding sequence is TGTGCCAGCAGCAAAGAGGCTAGCAGCTACGAGCAGTACTTC. Protein: CASSKEASSYEQYF.

By sample share, this clonotype is medium-sized. The genes are TRBV7-2 and TRBJ2-1, with D possibly being TRBD2 (5 bases). This CDR3 has 15 amino acids. Germline loops: CDR1 SGHTA, CDR2 FQGNSA. V shed 4 bases and J shed 4 bases, with 14 bases lying between them. CDR3 in amino acids: CASSYLAAGYNEQFF. CDR3 coding DNA: TGTGCCAGCAGCTATCTAGCAGCCGGGTACAATGAGCAGTTCTTC. The full variable domain, completed using reference TRBV7-2 and TRBJ2-1, is GAGVSQSPSNKVTEKGKDVELRCDPISGHTALYWYRQSLGQGLEFLIYFQGNSAPDKSGLPSDRFSAERTGGSVSTLTIQRTQQEDSAVYLCASSYLAAGYNEQFFGPGTRLTVL.

This clonotype was detected ten times or more. This sequence joins TRBV9 and TRBJ2-2; D may be TRBD2 (6 bases). V was shortened by 0 bases and J by 0 bases, with 15 bases between the two germline ends. Per the germline V gene, CDR1 is SGDLS and CDR2 is YYNGEE. The CDR3 has 18 amino acids. CDR3 nucleotides: TGTGCCAGCAGCGTAGACCCGCGGGGACGGACGAACACCGGGGAGCTGTTTTTT. Protein product: CASSVDPRGRTNTGELFF.

The chain links TRBV25-1 to TRBJ2-2, with 8 bases fitting TRBD1. Per the germline V gene, CDR1 is MGHDK and CDR2 is SYGVNS. CDR3 length: 15 residues. V lost 5 bases and J lost 4; bases outside the gene matches: 6. The CDR3 reads CASSTGGRGTGELFF. The CDR3 DNA sequence: TGTGCCAGCAGTACAGGGGGACGGGGCACCGGGGAGCTGTTTTTT. Combining the CDR3 with reference TRBV25-1 and TRBJ2-2 gives the whole variable domain EADIYQTPRYLVIGTGKKITLECSQTMGHDKMYWYQQDPGMELHLIHYSYGVNSTEKGDLSSESTVSRIRTEHFPLTLESARPSHTSQYLCASSTGGRGTGELFFGEGSRLTVL.

This clonotype was observed at least ten times. The rearrangement links TRBV27 to TRBJ1-1; possible D gene TRBD1, 5 bases. Trimming shortened V by 3 bases and J by 4 bases, and 12 bases separated the two germline ends. The CDR3 is 14 residues long. Germline CDR1 MNHEY, CDR2 SMNVEV (reference sequence). The CDR3 DNA reads as TGTGCCAGCAGTTTCTCCAGGGAAGGCACTGAAGCTTTCTTT. Amino acid sequence: CASSFSREGTEAFF.

There are many counts of this clonotype. The rearrangement uses TRBV7-9 and TRBJ2-2; D unresolved. This CDR3 spans 13 amino acids. Looked up from germline, CDR1 is SEHNR and CDR2 is FQNEAQ (reference sequence). Trimming pared 3 bases from V and 4 bases from J, leaving 6 bases between. Here the CDR3 DNA reads TGTGCCAGCAGCTTGGGAAGCACCGGGGAGCTGTTTTTT. It is translated as CASSLGSTGELFF. Complete variable domain (other parts from reference TRBV7-9 and TRBJ2-2): DTGVSQNPRHKITKRGQNVTFRCDPISEHNRLYWYRQTLGQGPEFLTYFQNEAQLEKSRLLSDRFSAERPKGSFSTLEIQRTEQGDSAMYLCASSLGSTGELFFGEGSRLTVL.

The sample holds a few counts of this clonotype. The rearrangement uses TRBV7-8 and TRBJ2-5; 11 nucleotides line up with TRBD2. There are 15 residues in the CDR3. Germline V gives CDR1 SGHVS, CDR2 FQNEAQ. V trimming: 5 bases; J trimming: 4 bases; junction bases outside the gene matches: 6. The CDR3 DNA reads TGTGCCAGCAGCATATTACTAGCGGGAGTAGAGACCCAGTACTTC. Its translation is CASSILLAGVETQYF.

This clonotype was seen a few times. The chain employs TRBV6-5 and TRBJ1-2; 8 bases line up with TRBD1. Germline V gives CDR1 MNHEY, CDR2 SVGAGI. Trimming cost V 5 bases and J 6 bases; bases outside gene matches: 11. The CDR3 has 15 residues. For the CDR3, the DNA is TGTGCCAGCAGTCGAAAAACAGGGGGTAATAATGGCTACACCTTC. Its translation is CASSRKTGGNNGYTF.

This clonotype was seen a handful of times. The chain has TRBV12-3 or TRBV12-4 and TRBJ1-1, with D perhaps TRBD1 (6 bases). V shed 7 bases and J shed 1 base, with 13 bases lying between them. CDR3 length: 14 residues. CDR3 in DNA: TGTGCCAGCACCGTACAGGGCCAGAACACTGAAGCTTTCTTT. As protein: CASTVQGQNTEAFF.

This clonotype was observed many times. The gene calls are TRBV5-1 and TRBJ1-6; TRBD1 might be the D (5 bases). CDR3 size: 15 residues. V was shortened by 1 base and J by 7 bases, with 12 bases between the two germline ends. The germline V gene has CDR1 SGHRS and CDR2 YFSETQ. CDR3 sequence reads: CASSLSRGENSPLHF. DNA for the CDR3: TGCGCCAGCAGCTTGTCGAGGGGTGAAAATTCACCCCTCCACTTT.

This clonotype appeared many times. CDR3 nucleotides: TGTGCCAGCTCACCAGTGGGGACAGCCTACGAGCAGTACTTC. It yields the protein CASSPVGTAYEQYF. The V call is TRBV18, the J call TRBJ2-7; 7 nucleotides line up with TRBD1. The CDR3 is made up of 14 amino acids. Germline CDR1 and CDR2: KGHSH and LQKENI. Trimming at V came to 2 bases and at J to 2 bases, leaving 3 bases not matched to a gene.

The genes are TRBV9 and TRBJ2-1; D may match TRBD1 or TRBD2 (5 bases each). V was trimmed by 0 bases and J by 8 bases, leaving 18 bases between them. The length of the CDR3 is 16 residues. CDR1 SGDLS and CDR2 YYNGEE come from the germline V gene. The CDR3 region is CASSVEGTADGDEQFF. CDR3 nucleotide sequence: TGTGCCAGCAGCGTAGAAGGGACGGCGGACGGGGATGAGCAGTTCTTC.

This clonotype occurred many times. The rearrangement joins TRBV12-3 or TRBV12-4 to TRBJ1-5; D remains ambiguous. V was pared by 2 bases and J by 2 bases, with 7 bases between. There are 14 residues in the CDR3. The chain's CDR3 is CASSLMEGNQPQHF. CDR3 DNA: TGTGCCAGCAGTTTAATGGAGGGCAATCAGCCCCAGCATTTT.

This clonotype was picked up many times. The V call is TRBV29-1, the J call TRBJ2-1; 11 bases are shared with TRBD2. CDR1 and CDR2 (germline): SQVTM, ANQGSEA. The CDR3 is 15 amino acids. V dropped 4 bases and J dropped 4; count of bases not matched to a gene: 6. DNA of the CDR3: TGCAGCGTTGGGGGACTAGCGGCGAATTACAATGAGCAGTTCTTC. This translates into CSVGGLAANYNEQFF.

This clonotype was seen repeatedly, ten times or more. The junction departs from germline at one end; a sequencing error may be responsible. The CDR3 DNA follows: TGTGCCAGCAGCCAAGAGAGGGGGCTTTGGCCACCACAACCCGTTTTT. This translates into CASSQERGLWPPQPVF. The chain carries TRBV4-2 and TRBJ1-3; TRBD1 agrees at 7 bases. Per the germline V gene, CDR1 is LGHNA and CDR2 is YNFKEQ. This CDR3 is built from 16 residues.

This clonotype was seen ten or more times. The chain carries TRBV11-3 and TRBJ2-4, with D possibly being TRBD1 (5 bases). V lost 1 base and J 0 bases, leaving 16 bases between the germline ends. Germline V gene lookup returns CDR1 SGHNT and CDR2 YENEEA. CDR3 length: 18 residues. CDR3 nucleotide sequence: TGTGCCAGCAGCTTAGGACAATCTCAAGGGGTAGCCAAAAACATTCAGTACTTC. It encodes CASSLGQSQGVAKNIQYF.

Many counts were recorded for this clonotype. The chain links TRBV6-5 to TRBJ1-6; D might be TRBD1 (5 bases). The CDR3 is 17 residues long. The ends were cut back, 1 base at V and 0 bases at J, with 10 bases in the middle. Germline-derived CDR1 and CDR2 are MNHEY and SVGAGI. The CDR3 here is CASSYLSGISYNSPLHF. The DNA for the CDR3 is TGTGCCAGCAGTTACTTGTCAGGGATCTCCTATAATTCACCCCTCCACTTT.

The table lists this clonotype with many counts. The chain combines TRBV20-1 with TRBJ2-7; D might be TRBD2 (6 bases). The CDR3 covers 17 residues. Germline V gene data show CDR1 as DFQATT and CDR2 as SNEGSKA (reference sequence). V lost 6 bases to trimming and J lost 0 bases, with 24 bases between them. CDR3 protein: CSARSSLSGKGSYEQYF. The CDR3 nucleotides are TGCAGTGCGAGGTCCTCCCTTAGCGGCAAGGGCTCCTACGAGCAGTACTTC.

The sample holds many counts of this clonotype. The chain carries TRBV29-1 and TRBJ1-1, with 7 bases that match TRBD1. Germline V gene data show CDR1 as SQVTM and CDR2 as ANQGSEA. CDR3 size: 11 residues. With V trimmed by 7 bases and J by 3 bases, 2 bases remained unmatched. CDR3 sequence (DNA): TGCAGCGGGGACAGCCACACTGAAGCTTTCTTT. Its translation is CSGDSHTEAFF.

The chain couples TRBV4-1 to TRBJ2-4; D call uncertain. With 0 bases removed from V and 7 bases from J, the gap between germline ends came to 10 bases. The CDR3 contains 14 residues. Germline values: CDR1 MGHRA, CDR2 YSYEKL. The CDR3 DNA sequence: TGCGCCAGCAGCCAAGACAGGATTTCGAACATTCAGTACTTC. The encoded protein is CASSQDRISNIQYF.

Ten or more counts support this clonotype. This chain connects TRBV6-2 or TRBV6-3 to TRBJ2-1, with TRBD2 matching 8 bases. The CDR3 totals 13 residues. Germline CDR1 and CDR2: MNHEY and SVGEGT. The V segment lost 7 bases and the J segment 7 bases; nucleotides outside the gene matches: 6. Here the CDR3 reads CASTDREGNEQFF. The CDR3 DNA follows: TGTGCCAGCACTGACCGGGAGGGGAATGAGCAGTTCTTC.